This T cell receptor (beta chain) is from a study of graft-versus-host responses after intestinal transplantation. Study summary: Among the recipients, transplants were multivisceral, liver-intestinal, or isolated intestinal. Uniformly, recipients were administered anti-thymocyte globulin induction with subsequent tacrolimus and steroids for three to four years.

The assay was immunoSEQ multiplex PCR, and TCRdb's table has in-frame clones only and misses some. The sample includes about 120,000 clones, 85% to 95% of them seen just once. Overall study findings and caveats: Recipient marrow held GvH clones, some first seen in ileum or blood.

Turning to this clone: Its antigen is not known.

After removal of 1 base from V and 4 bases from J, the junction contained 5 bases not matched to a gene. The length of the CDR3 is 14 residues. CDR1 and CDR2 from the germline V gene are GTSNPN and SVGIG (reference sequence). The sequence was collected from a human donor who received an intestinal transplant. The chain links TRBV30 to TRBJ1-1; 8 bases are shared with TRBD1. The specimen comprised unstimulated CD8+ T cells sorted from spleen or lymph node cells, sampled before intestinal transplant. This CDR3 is CAWSGGGQATEAFF. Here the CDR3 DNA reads TGTGCCTGGAGTGGCGGGGGACAGGCCACTGAAGCTTTCTTT. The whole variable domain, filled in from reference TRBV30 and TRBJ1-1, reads SQTIHQWPATLVQPVGSPLSLECTVEGTSNPNLYWYRQAAGRGLQLLFYSVGIGQISSEVPQNLSASRPQDRQFILSSKKLLLSDSGFYLCAWSGGGQATEAFFGQGTRLTVV.